A single sample gave rise to the 10 T cell receptor beta chains below, sequenced in a study of blood T cell repertoires in COVID-19 (dated by TCRdb to 2019 to 2021). The library came from the immunoSEQ multiplex PCR assay. In its TCRdb copy, this immuneACCESS table keeps in-frame sequences only and misses some clones. Where compared with another copy, unresolved V genes explain less than half of these, and the others have no known cause. The sample includes 150,000 or so clones, with about four fifths observed a single time. The ten largest make up 7% to 10% of the sample. Sample: PBMCs or T cells enriched from blood (not recorded which). The receptor source for this set is a man between 50 and 59 years old who had recovered from COVID-19.

This clone was seen only a few times. The J gene is TRBJ1-1, the V gene TRBV9, with 9 bases identical to TRBD1. Germline V gene sequence: CDR1 SGDLS, CDR2 YYNGEE. The CDR3 has 16 amino acids. The ends lost 0 bases at V and 5 bases at J; junction bases unmatched: 8. CDR3 coding DNA: TGTGCCAGCAGCGTAGAGTTGGGACAGGGTTGGACTGAAGCTTTCTTT. It codes for CASSVELGQGWTEAFF. Complete variable domain (other parts from reference TRBV9 and TRBJ1-1): DSGVTQTPKHLITATGQRVTLRCSPRSGDLSVYWYQQSLDQGLQFLIQYYNGEERAKGNILERFSAQQFPDLHSELNLSSLELGDSALYFCASSVELGQGWTEAFFGQGTRLTVV.

The chain links TRBV29-1 to TRBJ2-7; 12 nucleotides line up with TRBD1. CDR3 length equals 15 residues. Germline V gives CDR1 SQVTM, CDR2 ANQGSEA. The V and J ends lost 4 bases and 5 bases, in that order; junction bases with no gene match: 9. The CDR3, as DNA: TGCAGCGTTGGAATTCGGGACAGGGGGCCACACGAGCAGTACTTC. Translating it yields CSVGIRDRGPHEQYF.

The rearrangement links TRBV12-3 or TRBV12-4 to TRBJ1-2; D is possibly TRBD1 (5 bases). V shed 6 bases and J shed 7 bases, with 15 bases lying between them. The CDR3 has 13 residues. CDR3 sequence reads: CASRIQGSRGYTF. The CDR3 bases are TGTGCCAGCAGGATTCAGGGATCTCGTGGCTACACCTTC.

This sequence joins TRBV7-2 and TRBJ1-2; D perhaps matches TRBD1 (6 bases). Trimming pared 6 bases from V and 4 bases from J, leaving 15 bases between. CDR1 is SGHTA, CDR2 FQGNSA, per germline. This CDR3 spans 14 amino acids. The CDR3 nucleotides read TGTGCCAGCAGAGCACAGGGTCGCGGCTATGGCTACACCTTC. Translating gives CASRAQGRGYGYTF.

The chain links TRBV21-1 to TRBJ2-1; TRBD1, the D gene given by the table, was not confirmed from the DNA. TRBV21-1 is a pseudogene segment. The CDR3 extends over 16 amino acids. The CDR3 DNA is TGTGCCAGCAGCAAAGGTAGGACAGGGCCTAACAATGAGCAGTTCTTC. Translation: CASSKGRTGPNNEQFF.

In its sample, this clone was seen once. This chain uses TRBV7-3 with TRBJ1-2; TRBD1 agrees at 9 bases. J lost 4 bases, V lost 3 bases, and 3 bases had no gene match. Germline loops: CDR1 SGHTA, CDR2 FQGTGA. This CDR3 has 14 amino acids. In nucleotides, the CDR3 is TGTGCCAGCAGCTTGGGACAGGGCGGCTATGGCTACACCTTC. Protein sequence: CASSLGQGGYGYTF.

The chain couples TRBV3-1 (or the pseudogene TRBV3-2) to TRBJ1-2; 7 nucleotides match TRBD1. Germline-derived CDR1 and CDR2 are LGHDT and YNNKEL (reference sequence). This CDR3 region has 16 residues. J was trimmed by 5 bases and V by 4 bases; bases with no gene match: 13. CDR3 bases: TGTGCCAGCAGCCCCAGGTTATTGCAGGGGGAATATGGCTACACCTTC. Translation gives CASSPRLLQGEYGYTF.

The V and J genes are TRBV7-9 and TRBJ2-7, with 7 bases matching TRBD1. V shed 5 bases and J 6 bases; nucleotides not matched to a gene: 19. The V gene's germline CDR1 is SEHNR and CDR2 FQNEAQ (reference sequence). This CDR3 contains 17 residues. CDR3 coding DNA: TGTGCCAGCAGCGAAAAGGGGACCGGGACAGTGAGGGCCGAGCAGTACTTC. Translating gives CASSEKGTGTVRAEQYF.

The J gene is TRBJ2-3, the V gene TRBV11-3; the D gene is possibly TRBD2 (7 bases). CDR1 is SGHNT, CDR2 YENEEA, per germline. This CDR3 has 13 residues. The ends were cut back, 6 bases at V and 6 bases at J, with 13 bases in the middle. The CDR3 nucleotides read TGTGCCAGCAGGGAGGGGGGGTCGGATACGCAGTATTTT. The encoded protein is CASREGGSDTQYF. The full variable domain, rest sourced from reference TRBV11-3 and TRBJ2-3, is EAGVVQSPRYKIIEKKQPVAFWCNPISGHNTLYWYLQNLGQGPELLIRYENEEAVDDSQLPKDRFSAERLKGVDSTLKIQPAELGDSAVYLCASREGGSDTQYFGPGTRLTVL.

The chain links TRBV3-1 (or the pseudogene TRBV3-2) to TRBJ1-1; perhaps TRBD1 as D (5 bases). This CDR3 spans 13 amino acids. Germline V gene lookup returns CDR1 LGHDT and CDR2 YNNKEL (reference sequence). V shed 3 bases and J shed 5 bases, with 10 bases lying between them. For the CDR3, the DNA is TGTGCCAGCAGCCATGGGGCAGGAACTGAAGCTTTCTTT. It yields the protein CASSHGAGTEAFF.